Listed below are T cell receptor beta chains from one sample, sequenced in a study of blood T cell repertoires in COVID-19. The assay was immunoSEQ multiplex PCR, and TCRdb's table has in-frame clones only and misses some. Of approximately 250,000 clones detected, around 84% appear once; the ten largest clones hold under 5%. Sequencing was done on a sample of PBMCs or T cells enriched from blood (not recorded which). Source of these receptors: a man aged 25 to 40 with acute COVID-19. CDR3s leave out the opening cysteine and the closing phenylalanine or tryptophan. Fields, in order: V gene, clone size, J gene, CDR3 protein. Clone size is not always given. Where it is, it says once, few, many or a class for expanded clones.

TRBV14	once	TRBJ2-6	ASSQDLGLSSGANVLT
TRBV7-9	few	TRBJ2-2	ASSWRGGTGELF
TRBV28	-	TRBJ2-3	ASSLLADTQY
TRBV9	-	TRBJ2-3	ASSVTTSFRTDTQY
TRBV12-2	few	TRBJ2-5	ASRRRGTQY
TRBV5-1	-	TRBJ2-2	ASSPRDLSTGELF
TRBV16	-	TRBJ2-2	ASSPQGQGLTGELF
TRBV7-7	-	TRBJ2-5	ASSPGRPETQY
TRBV19	-	TRBJ1-4	ASRYRAGGEKLF
TRBV19	-	TRBJ2-1	ASSIAGTGQYNEQF
TRBV12-3/TRBV12-4	-	TRBJ1-2	ASRPTGGDGYT
TRBV6-5	-	TRBJ1-1	ASSSNRGGYGTEAF
TRBV5-6	few	TRBJ1-1	ASRSKDRSQAF
TRBV29-1	-	TRBJ1-2	SVGGQANYGYT
TRBV28	-	TRBJ2-2	ASRGLRGYKAGELF
TRBV7-9	-	TRBJ1-2	ASSLGGQGSEVGYT
TRBV28	once	TRBJ2-1	ASSLTGGYNEQF
TRBV18	-	TRBJ1-4	ASSAGGKEKLF
TRBV19	few	TRBJ2-2	ASTPGGAGELF
TRBV11-1	-	TRBJ1-1	ASSLGGTFTEAF
TRBV5-4	many	TRBJ1-3	ASSPPGQPSGNTIY
TRBV24-1	-	TRBJ1-5	ATSVQGNQPQH
TRBV5-6	once	TRBJ1-5	ASSLGGPRRGRREPQH
TRBV10-2	-	TRBJ2-1	ASGDRGSYNEQF
TRBV24-1	-	TRBJ2-2	ATSVQSTGELF
TRBV5-1	-	TRBJ2-2	ASSSGLAPTGELF
TRBV4-3	-	TRBJ2-3	ASSQTRGRDTQY
TRBV19	-	TRBJ1-4	AAGATNEKLF
TRBV7-2	-	TRBJ1-1	ASGGTTEAF